This T cell receptor (beta chain) comes out of a study of shared clonotypes between healthy human individuals. This CDR3 is 13 amino acids long. Germline V gene data show CDR1 as SGHNT and CDR2 as YYREEE (reference sequence). V was pared by 3 bases and J by 0 bases, with 7 bases between. Naive-designated CD8 cells lacked CD45RO, were positively enriched for CCR7, and omitted terminally differentiated effector memory CD45RA+ cells. Profiling relied on immunoSEQ multiplex PCR, and the TCRdb table lists in-frame clones only, not all of them. This sample has approximately 1.9 million clones; 85% to 95% occur once, and the top ten carry more than 1.5%.

This TCR came from a man younger than 35 in good health. Some clones in this sample may be carry-over from other donors' samples. Input material: naive CD8+ T cells from PBMCs. The V gene is TRBV5-4, the J gene TRBJ2-7; D may correspond to TRBD1 or TRBD2 (6 bases each). The CDR3 DNA sequence: TGTGCCAGCAGCTCGGGGGCCTCCTACGAGCAGTACTTC. Residues: CASSSGASYEQYF.